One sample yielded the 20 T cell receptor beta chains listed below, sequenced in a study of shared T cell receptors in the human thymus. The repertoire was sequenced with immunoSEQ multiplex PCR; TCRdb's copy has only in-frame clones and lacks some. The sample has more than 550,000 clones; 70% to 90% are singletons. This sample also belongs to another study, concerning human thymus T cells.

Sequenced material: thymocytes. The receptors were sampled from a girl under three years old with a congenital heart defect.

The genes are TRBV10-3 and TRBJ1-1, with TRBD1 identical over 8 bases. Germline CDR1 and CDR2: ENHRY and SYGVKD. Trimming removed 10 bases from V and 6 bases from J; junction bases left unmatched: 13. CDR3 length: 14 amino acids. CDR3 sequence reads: CATYSSAGGSEAFF. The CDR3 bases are TGTGCCACCTATTCCTCTGCAGGGGGCTCTGAAGCTTTCTTT.

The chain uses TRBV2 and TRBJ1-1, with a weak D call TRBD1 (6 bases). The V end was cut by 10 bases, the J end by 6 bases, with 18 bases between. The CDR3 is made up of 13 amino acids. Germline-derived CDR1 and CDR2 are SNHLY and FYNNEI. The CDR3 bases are TGTGCCACATACCGGGACACTAACCCTGAAGCTTTCTTT. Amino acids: CATYRDTNPEAFF.

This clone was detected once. The CDR3 is CASSPSGGGNEQFF. DNA of the CDR3: TGTGCCAGCAGCCCTAGCGGGGGGGGGAATGAGCAGTTCTTC. The V call is TRBV13, the J call TRBJ2-1; 12 bases fit TRBD2. CDR3 size: 14 residues. Germline V gene data show CDR1 as PRHDT and CDR2 as FYEKMQ (reference sequence). The V gene end was trimmed by 5 bases and the J gene end by 7 bases; junction bases not matched to a gene: 3.

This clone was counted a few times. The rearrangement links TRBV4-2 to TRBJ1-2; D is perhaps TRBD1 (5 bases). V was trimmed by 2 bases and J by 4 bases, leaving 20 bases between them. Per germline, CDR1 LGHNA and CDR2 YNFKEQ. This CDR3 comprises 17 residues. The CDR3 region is CASSQHRAGVESYGYTF. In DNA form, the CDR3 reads TGTGCCAGCAGCCAACACCGGGCGGGGGTAGAAAGCTATGGCTACACCTTC.

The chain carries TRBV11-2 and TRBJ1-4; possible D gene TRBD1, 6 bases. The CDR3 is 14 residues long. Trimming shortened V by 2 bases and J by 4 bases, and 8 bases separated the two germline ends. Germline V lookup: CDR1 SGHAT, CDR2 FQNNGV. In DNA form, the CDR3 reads TGTGCCAGCAGCTTACAAGGGGGTAATGAAAAACTGTTTTTT. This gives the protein CASSLQGGNEKLFF. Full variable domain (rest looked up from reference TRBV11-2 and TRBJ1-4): EAGVAQSPRYKIIEKRQSVAFWCNPISGHATLYWYQQILGQGPKLLIQFQNNGVVDDSQLPKDRFSAERLKGVDSTLKIQPAKLEDSAVYLCASSLQGGNEKLFFGSGTQLSVL.

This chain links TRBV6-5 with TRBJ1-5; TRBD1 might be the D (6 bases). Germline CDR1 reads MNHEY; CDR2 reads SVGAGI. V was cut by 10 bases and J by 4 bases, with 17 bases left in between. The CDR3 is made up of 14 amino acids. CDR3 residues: CATSRGVPNQPQHF. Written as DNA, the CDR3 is TGTGCCACCTCCAGGGGCGTCCCGAATCAGCCCCAGCATTTT.

The CDR3 reads CASSEESDRSYGYTF. CDR3 nucleotides: TGTGCCAGCAGTGAAGAGTCGGACAGGAGCTATGGCTACACCTTC. The V gene is TRBV2, the J gene TRBJ1-2; TRBD1 matches 7 bases. The CDR3 has 15 amino acids. Trimming took 1 base from V and 4 from J; bases not matched to a gene: 6. The V gene's germline CDR1 is SNHLY and CDR2 FYNNEI. The full variable domain, with the rest looked up from reference TRBV2 and TRBJ1-2, is EPEVTQTPSHQVTQMGQEVILRCVPISNHLYFYWYRQILGQKVEFLVSFYNNEISEKSEIFDDQFSVERPDGSNFTLKIRSTKLEDSAMYFCASSEESDRSYGYTFGSGTRLTVV.

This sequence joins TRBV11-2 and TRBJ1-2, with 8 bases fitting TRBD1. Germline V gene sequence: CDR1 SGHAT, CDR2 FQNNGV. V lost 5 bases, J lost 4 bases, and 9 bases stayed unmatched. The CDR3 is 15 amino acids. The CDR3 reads CASSPWTGLSYGYTF. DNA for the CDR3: TGTGCCAGCAGCCCCTGGACAGGGTTGAGCTATGGCTACACCTTC. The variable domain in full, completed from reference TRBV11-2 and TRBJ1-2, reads EAGVAQSPRYKIIEKRQSVAFWCNPISGHATLYWYQQILGQGPKLLIQFQNNGVVDDSQLPKDRFSAERLKGVDSTLKIQPAKLEDSAVYLCASSPWTGLSYGYTFGSGTRLTVV.

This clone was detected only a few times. CDR3 nucleotides: TGTGCCAGCAGTTTGGACCCCGCTGGAGGTCCCCCCCCACTACCGTTCTCTGGAAACACCATATATTTT. Translated: CASSLDPAGGPPPLPFSGNTIYF. V is TRBV28 and J is TRBJ1-3; no reliable D call. Germline values: CDR1 MDHEN, CDR2 SYDVKM. Trimming removed 3 bases at V and 0 bases at J, with 33 bases between. The CDR3 length is 23 residues.

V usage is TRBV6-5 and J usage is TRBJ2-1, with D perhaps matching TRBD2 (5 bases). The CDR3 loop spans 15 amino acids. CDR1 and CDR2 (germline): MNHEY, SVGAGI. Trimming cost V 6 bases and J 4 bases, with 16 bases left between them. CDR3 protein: CASSRDPGVYNEQFF. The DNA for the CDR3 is TGTGCCAGCAGCCGAGATCCCGGGGTGTACAATGAGCAGTTCTTC.

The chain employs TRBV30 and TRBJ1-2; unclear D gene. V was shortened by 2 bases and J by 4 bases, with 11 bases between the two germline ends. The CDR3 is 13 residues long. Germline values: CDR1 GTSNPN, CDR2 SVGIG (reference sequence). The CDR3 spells CAWSPHFVYGYTF. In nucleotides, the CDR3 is TGTGCCTGGAGTCCCCATTTTGTCTATGGCTACACCTTC.

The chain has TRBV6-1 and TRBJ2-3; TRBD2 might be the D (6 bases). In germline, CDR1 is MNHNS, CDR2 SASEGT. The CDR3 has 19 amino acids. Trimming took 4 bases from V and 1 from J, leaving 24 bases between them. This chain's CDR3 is CASSASTGTEPSGTDTQYF. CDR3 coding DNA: TGTGCCAGCAGTGCAAGTACCGGGACCGAACCTAGCGGCACAGATACGCAGTATTTT.

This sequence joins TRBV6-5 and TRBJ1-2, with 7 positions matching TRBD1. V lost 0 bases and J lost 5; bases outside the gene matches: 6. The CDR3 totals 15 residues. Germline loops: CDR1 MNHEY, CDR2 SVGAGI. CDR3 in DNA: TGTGCCAGCAGTTACTCCAGGGGGTGGTTTTATGGCTACACCTTC. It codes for CASSYSRGWFYGYTF.

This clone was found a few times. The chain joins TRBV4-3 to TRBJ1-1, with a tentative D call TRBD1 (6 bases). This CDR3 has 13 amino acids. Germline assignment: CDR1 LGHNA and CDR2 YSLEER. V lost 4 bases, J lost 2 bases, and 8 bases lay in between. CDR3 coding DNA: TGCGCCAGCAGCCCACAGGGAAACACTGAAGCTTTCTTT. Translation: CASSPQGNTEAFF.

CDR3 amino acids: CATDSQGDLNSYEQYF. DNA for the CDR3: TGTGCCACCGATTCACAGGGGGATCTAAACTCCTACGAGCAGTACTTC. The genes are TRBV10-3 and TRBJ2-7; TRBD1 aligns across 8 bases. CDR1 ENHRY and CDR2 SYGVKD come from the germline V gene. The V gene end was trimmed by 10 bases and the J gene end by 0 bases; junction bases not matched to a gene: 14. There are 16 residues in the CDR3.

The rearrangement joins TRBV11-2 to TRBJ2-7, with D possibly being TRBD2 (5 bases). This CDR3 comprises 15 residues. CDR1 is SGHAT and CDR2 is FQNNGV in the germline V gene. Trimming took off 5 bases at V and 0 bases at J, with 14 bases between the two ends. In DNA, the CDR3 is TGTGCCAGCAGCCCCAAGACTAAGAGCTCCTACGAGCAGTACTTC. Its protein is CASSPKTKSSYEQYF.

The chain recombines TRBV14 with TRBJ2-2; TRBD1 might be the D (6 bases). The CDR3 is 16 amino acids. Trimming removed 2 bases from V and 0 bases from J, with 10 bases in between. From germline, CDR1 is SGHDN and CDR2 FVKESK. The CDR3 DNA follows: TGTGCCAGCAGCCAAAGCGGACAGACGAACACCGGGGAGCTGTTTTTT. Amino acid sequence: CASSQSGQTNTGELFF. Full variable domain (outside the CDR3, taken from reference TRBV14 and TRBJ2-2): EAGVTQFPSHSVIEKGQTVTLRCDPISGHDNLYWYRRVMGKEIKFLLHFVKESKQDESGMPNNRFLAERTGGTYSTLKVQPAELEDSGVYFCASSQSGQTNTGELFFGEGSRLTVL.

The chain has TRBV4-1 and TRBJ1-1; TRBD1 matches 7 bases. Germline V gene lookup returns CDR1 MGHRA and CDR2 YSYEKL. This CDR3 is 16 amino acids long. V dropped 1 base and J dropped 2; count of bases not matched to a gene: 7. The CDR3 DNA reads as TGCGCCAGCAGCCAAGTCTCCGGGACAGCCAACACTGAAGCTTTCTTT. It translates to CASSQVSGTANTEAFF.

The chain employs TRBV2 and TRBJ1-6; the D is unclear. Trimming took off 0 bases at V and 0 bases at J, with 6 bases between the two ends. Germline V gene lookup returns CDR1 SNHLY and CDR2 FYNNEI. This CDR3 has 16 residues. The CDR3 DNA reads TGTGCCAGCAGTGAAGCGAGGAGCTCCTATAATTCACCCCTCCACTTT. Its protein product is CASSEARSSYNSPLHF.

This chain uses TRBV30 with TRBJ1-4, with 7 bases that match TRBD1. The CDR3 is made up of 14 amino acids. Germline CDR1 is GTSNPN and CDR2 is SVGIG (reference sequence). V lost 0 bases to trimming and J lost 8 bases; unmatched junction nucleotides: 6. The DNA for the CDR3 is TGTGCCTGGAGTGTGAAGACAGGGTGGGAAAAACTGTTTTTT. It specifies CAWSVKTGWEKLFF.